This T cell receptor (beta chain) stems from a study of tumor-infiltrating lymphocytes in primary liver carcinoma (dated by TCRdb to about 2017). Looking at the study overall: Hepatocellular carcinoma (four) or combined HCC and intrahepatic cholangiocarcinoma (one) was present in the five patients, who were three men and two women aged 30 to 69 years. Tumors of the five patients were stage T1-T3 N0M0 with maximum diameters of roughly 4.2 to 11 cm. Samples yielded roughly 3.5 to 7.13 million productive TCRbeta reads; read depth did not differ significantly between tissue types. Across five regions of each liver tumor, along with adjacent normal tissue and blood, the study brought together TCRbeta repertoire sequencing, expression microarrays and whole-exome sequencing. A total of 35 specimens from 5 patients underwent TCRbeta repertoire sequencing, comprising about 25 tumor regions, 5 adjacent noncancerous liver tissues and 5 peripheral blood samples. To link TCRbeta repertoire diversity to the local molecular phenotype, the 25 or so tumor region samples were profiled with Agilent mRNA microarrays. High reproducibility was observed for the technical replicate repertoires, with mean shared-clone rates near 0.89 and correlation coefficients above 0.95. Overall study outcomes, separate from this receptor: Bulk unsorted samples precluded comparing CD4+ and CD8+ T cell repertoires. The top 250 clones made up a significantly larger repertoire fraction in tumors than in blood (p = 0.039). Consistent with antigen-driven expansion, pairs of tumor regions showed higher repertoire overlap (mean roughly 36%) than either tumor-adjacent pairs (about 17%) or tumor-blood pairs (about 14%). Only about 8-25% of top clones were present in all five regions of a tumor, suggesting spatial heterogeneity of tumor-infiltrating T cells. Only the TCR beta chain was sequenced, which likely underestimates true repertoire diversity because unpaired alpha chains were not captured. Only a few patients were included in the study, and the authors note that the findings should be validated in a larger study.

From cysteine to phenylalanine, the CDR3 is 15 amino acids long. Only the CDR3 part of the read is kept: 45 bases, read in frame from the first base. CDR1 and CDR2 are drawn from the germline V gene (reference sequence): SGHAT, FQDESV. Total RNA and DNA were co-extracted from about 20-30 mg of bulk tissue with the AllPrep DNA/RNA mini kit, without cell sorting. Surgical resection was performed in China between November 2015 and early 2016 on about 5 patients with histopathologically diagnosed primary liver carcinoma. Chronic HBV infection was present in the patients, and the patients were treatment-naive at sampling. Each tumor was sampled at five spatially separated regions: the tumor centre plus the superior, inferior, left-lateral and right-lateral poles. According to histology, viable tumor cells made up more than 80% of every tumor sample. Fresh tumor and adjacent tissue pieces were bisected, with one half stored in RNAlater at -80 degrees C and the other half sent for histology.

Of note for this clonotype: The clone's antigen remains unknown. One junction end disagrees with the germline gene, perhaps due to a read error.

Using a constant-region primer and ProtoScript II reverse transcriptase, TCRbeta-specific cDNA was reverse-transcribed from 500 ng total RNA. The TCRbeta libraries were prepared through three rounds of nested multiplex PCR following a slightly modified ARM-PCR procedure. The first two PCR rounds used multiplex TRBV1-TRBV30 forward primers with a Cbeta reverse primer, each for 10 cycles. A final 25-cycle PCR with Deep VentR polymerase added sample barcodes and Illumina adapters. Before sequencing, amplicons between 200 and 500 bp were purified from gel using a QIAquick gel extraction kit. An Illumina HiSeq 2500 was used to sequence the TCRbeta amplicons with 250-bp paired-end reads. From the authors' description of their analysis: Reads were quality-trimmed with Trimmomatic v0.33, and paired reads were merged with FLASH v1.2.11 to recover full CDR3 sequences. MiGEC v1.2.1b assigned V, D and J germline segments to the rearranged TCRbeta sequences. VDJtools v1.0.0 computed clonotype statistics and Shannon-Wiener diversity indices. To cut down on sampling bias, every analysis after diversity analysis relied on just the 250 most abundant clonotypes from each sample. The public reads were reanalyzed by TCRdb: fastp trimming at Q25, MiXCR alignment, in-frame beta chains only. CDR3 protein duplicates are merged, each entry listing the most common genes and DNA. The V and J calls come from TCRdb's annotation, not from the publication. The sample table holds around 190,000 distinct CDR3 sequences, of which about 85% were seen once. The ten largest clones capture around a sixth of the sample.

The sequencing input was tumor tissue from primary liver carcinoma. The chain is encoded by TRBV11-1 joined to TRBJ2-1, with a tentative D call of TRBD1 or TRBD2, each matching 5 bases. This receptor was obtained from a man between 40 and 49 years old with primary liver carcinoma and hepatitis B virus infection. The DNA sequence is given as TGTGCTAGCAGATTCCAGGGACCGCTGGACAATGAGCAATTCTTC. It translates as CASRFQGPLDNEQFF.